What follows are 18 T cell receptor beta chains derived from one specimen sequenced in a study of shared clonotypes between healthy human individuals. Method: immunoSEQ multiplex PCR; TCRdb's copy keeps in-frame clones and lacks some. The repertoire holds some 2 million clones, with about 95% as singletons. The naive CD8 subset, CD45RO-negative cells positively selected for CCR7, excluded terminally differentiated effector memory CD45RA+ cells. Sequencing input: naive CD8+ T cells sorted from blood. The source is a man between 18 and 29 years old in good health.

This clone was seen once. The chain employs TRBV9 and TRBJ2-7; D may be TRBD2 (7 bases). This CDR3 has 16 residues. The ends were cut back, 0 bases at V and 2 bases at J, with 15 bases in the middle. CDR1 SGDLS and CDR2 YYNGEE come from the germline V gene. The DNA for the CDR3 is TGTGCCAGCAGCGTAGGGGGGCAGGGAGGGACCTACGAGCAGTACTTC. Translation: CASSVGGQGGTYEQYF.

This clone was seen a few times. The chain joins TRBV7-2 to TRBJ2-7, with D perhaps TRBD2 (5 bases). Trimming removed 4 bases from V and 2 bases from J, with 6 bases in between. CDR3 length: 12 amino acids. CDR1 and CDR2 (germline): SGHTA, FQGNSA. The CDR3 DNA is TGTGCCAGCAGCTCGACTACCTACGAGCAGTACTTC. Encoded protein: CASSSTTYEQYF.

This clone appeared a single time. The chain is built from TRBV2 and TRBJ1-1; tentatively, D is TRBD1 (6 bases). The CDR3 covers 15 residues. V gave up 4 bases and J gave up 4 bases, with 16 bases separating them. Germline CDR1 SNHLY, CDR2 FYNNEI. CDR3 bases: TGTGCCAGCAGTGGTTTGTCAGGGGCGGGCACTGAAGCTTTCTTT. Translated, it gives CASSGLSGAGTEAFF.

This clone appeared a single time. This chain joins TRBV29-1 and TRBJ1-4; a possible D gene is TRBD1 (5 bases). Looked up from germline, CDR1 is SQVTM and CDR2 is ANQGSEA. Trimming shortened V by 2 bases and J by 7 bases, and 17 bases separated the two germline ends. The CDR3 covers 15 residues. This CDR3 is CSVEILGREGEKLFF. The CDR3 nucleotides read TGCAGCGTTGAAATCCTTGGCAGGGAAGGTGAAAAACTGTTTTTT.

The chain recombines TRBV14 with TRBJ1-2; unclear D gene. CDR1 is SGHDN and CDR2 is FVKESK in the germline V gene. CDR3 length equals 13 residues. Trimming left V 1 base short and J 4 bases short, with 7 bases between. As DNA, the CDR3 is TGTGCCAGCAGCCAAGGACACGGCTATGGCTACACCTTC. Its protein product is CASSQGHGYGYTF. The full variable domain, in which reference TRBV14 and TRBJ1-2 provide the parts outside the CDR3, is EAGVTQFPSHSVIEKGQTVTLRCDPISGHDNLYWYRRVMGKEIKFLLHFVKESKQDESGMPNNRFLAERTGGTYSTLKVQPAELEDSGVYFCASSQGHGYGYTFGSGTRLTVV.

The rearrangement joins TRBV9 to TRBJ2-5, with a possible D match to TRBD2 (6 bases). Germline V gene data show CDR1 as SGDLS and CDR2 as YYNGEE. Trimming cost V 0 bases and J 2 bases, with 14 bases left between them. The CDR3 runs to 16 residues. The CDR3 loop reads CASSVDGGALQETQYF. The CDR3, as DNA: TGTGCCAGCAGCGTAGACGGCGGGGCGTTACAAGAGACCCAGTACTTC.

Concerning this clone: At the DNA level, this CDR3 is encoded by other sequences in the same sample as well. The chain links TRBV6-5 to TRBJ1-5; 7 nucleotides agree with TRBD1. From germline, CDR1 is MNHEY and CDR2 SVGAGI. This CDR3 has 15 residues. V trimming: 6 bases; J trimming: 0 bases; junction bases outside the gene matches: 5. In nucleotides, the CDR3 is TGTGCCAGCAGCCCCGGGACAGTTAGCAATCAGCCCCAGCATTTT. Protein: CASSPGTVSNQPQHF.

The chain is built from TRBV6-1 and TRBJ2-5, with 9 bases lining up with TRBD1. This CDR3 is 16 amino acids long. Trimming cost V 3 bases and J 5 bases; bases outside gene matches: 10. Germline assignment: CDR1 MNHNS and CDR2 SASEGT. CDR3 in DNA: TGTGCCAGCAGTGAGGCCTTCACAGGGGGCAGTGAGACCCAGTACTTC. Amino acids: CASSEAFTGGSETQYF.

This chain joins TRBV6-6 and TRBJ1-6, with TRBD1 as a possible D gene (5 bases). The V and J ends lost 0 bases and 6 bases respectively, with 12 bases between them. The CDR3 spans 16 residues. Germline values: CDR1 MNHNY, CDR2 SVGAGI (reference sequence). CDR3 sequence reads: CASSYSGQGGNSPLHF. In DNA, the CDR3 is TGTGCCAGCAGTTACTCGGGCCAGGGTGGTAATTCACCCCTCCACTTT.

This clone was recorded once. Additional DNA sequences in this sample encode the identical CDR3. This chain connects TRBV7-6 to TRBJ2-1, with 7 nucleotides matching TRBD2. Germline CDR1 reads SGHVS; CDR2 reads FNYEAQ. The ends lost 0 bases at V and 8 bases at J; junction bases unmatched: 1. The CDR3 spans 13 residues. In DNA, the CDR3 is TGTGCCAGCAGCTTAGCGGGAGGGGATGAGCAGTTCTTC. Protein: CASSLAGGDEQFF.

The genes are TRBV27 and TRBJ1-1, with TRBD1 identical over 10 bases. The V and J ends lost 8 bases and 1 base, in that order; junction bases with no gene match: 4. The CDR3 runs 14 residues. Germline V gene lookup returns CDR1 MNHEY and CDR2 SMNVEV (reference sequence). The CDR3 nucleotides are TGTGCCAGCGCTAGGACAGGGGGGAACACTGAAGCTTTCTTT. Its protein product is CASARTGGNTEAFF.

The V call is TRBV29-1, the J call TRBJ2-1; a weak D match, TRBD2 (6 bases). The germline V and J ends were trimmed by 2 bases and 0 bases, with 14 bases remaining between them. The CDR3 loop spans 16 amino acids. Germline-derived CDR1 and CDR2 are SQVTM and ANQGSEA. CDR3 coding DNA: TGCAGCGTTGAATGGCGTTCGGGGGTCTCCTACAATGAGCAGTTCTTC. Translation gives CSVEWRSGVSYNEQFF.

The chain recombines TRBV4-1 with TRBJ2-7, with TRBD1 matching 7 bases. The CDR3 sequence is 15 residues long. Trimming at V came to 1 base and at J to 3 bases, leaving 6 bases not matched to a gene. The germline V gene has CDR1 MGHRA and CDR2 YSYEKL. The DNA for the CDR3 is TGCGCCAGCAGCCAAGCATCGGGACAGAACTACGAGCAGTACTTC. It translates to CASSQASGQNYEQYF.

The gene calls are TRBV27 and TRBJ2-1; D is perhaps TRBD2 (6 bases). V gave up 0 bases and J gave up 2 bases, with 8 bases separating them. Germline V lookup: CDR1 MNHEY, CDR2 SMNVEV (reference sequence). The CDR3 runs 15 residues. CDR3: CASSLSGSPYNEQFF. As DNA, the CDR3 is TGTGCCAGCAGTTTATCCGGGAGCCCCTACAATGAGCAGTTCTTC.

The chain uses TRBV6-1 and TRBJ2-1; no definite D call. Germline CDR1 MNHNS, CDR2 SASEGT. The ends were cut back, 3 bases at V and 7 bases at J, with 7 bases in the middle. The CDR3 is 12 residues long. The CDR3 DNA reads TGTGCCAGCAGTGAGTGGGCAAATGAGCAGTTCTTC. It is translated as CASSEWANEQFF.

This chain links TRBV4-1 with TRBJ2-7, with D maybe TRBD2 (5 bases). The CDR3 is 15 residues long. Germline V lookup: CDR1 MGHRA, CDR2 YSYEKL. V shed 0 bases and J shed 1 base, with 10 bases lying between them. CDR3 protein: CASSQDVTGSYEQYF. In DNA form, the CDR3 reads TGCGCCAGCAGCCAAGATGTAACGGGGTCCTACGAGCAGTACTTC.

The CDR3 region is CASRWTEPSPNYGYTF. The CDR3, as DNA: TGTGCCAGCCGATGGACCGAGCCTTCCCCTAACTATGGCTACACCTTC. This chain links TRBV19 with TRBJ1-2; no firm D call. The germline gives CDR1 LNHDA, CDR2 SQIVND (reference sequence). V was pared by 9 bases and J by 0 bases, with 20 bases between. The CDR3 spans 16 residues. The whole variable domain, filled in from reference TRBV19 and TRBJ1-2, reads DGGITQSPKYLFRKEGQNVTLSCEQNLNHDAMYWYRQDPGQGLRLIYYSQIVNDFQKGDIAEGYSVSREKKESFPLTVTSAQKNPTAFYLCASRWTEPSPNYGYTFGSGTRLTVV.

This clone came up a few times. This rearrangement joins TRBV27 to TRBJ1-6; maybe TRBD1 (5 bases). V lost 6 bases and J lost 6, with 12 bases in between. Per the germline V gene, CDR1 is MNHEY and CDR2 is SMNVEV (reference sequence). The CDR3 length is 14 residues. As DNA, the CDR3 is TGTGCCAGCAGCCCAGACAGCTTTAATTCACCCCTCCACTTT. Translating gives CASSPDSFNSPLHF.